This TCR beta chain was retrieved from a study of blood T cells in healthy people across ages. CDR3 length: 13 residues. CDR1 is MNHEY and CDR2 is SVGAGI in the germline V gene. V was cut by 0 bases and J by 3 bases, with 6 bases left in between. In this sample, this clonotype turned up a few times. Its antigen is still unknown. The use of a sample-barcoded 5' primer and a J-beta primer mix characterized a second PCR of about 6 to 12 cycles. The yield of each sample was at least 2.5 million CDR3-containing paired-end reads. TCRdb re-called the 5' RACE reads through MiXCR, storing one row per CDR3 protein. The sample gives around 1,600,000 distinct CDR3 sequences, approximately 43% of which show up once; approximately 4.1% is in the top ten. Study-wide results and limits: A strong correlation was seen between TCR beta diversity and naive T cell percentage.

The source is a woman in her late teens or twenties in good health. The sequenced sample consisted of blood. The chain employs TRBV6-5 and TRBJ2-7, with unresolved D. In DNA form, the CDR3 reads TGTGCCAGCAGTTACTCGCCGCTCTACGAGCAGTACTTC. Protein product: CASSYSPLYEQYF.